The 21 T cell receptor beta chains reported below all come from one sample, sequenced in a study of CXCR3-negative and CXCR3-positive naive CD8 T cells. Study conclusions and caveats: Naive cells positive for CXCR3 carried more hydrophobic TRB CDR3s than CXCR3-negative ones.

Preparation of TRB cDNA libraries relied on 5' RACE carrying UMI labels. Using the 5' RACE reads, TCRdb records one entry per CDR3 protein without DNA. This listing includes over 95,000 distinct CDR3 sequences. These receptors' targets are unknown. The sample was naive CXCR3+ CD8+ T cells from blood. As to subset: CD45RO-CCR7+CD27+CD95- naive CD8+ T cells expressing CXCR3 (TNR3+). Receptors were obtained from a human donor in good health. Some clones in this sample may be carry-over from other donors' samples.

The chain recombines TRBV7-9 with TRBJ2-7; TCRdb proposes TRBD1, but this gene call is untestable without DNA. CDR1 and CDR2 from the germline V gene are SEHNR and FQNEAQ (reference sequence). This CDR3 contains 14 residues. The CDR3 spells CASSPMGGTYEQYF.

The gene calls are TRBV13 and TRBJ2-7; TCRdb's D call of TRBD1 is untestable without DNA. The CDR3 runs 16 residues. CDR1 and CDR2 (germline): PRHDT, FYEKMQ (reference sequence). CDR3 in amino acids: CASSPFYGGYPPEQYF.

This CDR3 reads CSVARGGYYEQYF. V and J are TRBV29-1 and TRBJ2-7. This CDR3 has 13 residues. CDR1 and CDR2 from the germline V gene are SQVTM and ANQGSEA.

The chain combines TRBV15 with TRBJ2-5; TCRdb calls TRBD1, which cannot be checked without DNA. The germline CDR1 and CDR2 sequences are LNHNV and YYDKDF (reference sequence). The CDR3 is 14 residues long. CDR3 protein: CATSIWQGGETQYF.

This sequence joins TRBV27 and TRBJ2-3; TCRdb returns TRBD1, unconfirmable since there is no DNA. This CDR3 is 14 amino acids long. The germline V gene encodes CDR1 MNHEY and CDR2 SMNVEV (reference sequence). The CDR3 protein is CASSFARGTDTQYF.

This CDR3 is CSVEVYGSYEQYF. The V gene is TRBV29-1, the J gene TRBJ2-7. This CDR3 comprises 13 residues. CDR1 and CDR2 (germline): SQVTM, ANQGSEA.

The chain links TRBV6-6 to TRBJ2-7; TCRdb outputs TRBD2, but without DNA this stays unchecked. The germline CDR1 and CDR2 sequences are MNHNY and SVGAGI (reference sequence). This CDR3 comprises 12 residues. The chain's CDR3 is CASSSQGLPQYF.

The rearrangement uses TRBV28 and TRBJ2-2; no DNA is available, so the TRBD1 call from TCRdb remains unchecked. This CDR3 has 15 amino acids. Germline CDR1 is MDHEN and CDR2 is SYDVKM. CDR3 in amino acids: CASRSGTGDTGELFF.

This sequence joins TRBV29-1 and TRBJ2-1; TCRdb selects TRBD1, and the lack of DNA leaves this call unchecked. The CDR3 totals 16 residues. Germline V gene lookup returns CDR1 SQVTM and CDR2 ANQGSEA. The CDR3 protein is CSVDPLVTGLSNEQFF.

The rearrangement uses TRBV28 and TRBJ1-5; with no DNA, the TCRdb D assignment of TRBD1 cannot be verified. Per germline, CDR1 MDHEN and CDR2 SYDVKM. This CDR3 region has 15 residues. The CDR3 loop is CASRGGVGFNQPQHF.

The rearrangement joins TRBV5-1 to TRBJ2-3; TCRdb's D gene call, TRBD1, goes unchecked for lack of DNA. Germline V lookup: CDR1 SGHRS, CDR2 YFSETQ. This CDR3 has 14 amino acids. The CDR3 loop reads CASFQGWGTDTQYF. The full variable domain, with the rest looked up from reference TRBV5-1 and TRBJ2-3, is KAGVTQTPRYLIKTRGQQVTLSCSPISGHRSVSWYQQTPGQGLQFLFEYFSETQRNKGNFPGRFSGRQFSNSRSEMNVSTLELGDSALYLCASFQGWGTDTQYFGPGTRLTVL.

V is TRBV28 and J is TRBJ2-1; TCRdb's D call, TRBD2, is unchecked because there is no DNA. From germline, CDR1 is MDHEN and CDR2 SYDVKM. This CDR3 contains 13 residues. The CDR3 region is CASSGTGRDEQFF.

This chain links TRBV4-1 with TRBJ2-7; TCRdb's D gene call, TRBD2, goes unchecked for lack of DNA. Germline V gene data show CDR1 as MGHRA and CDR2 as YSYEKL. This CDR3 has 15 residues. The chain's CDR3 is CASSQEEGGAYEQYF.

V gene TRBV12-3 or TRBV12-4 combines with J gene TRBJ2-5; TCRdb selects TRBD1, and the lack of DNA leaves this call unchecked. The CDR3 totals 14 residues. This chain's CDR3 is CASSLDRERETQYF.

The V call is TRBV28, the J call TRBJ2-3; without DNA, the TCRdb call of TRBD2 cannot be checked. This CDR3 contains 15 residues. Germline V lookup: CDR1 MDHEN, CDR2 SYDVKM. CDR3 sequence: CASSLGSGRPDTQYF.

CDR3 sequence: CSARDPSIGYNEQFF. The chain combines TRBV20-1 with TRBJ2-1. This CDR3 is built from 15 residues. Germline V gene lookup returns CDR1 DFQATT and CDR2 SNEGSKA (reference sequence).

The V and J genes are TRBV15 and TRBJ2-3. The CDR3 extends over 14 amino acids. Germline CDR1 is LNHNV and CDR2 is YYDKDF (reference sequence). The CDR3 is CATSRDLRTDTQYF. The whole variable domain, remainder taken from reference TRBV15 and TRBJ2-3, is DAMVIQNPRYQVTQFGKPVTLSCSQTLNHNVMYWYQQKSSQAPKLLFHYYDKDFNNEADTPDNFQSRRPNTSFCFLDIRSPGLGDTAMYLCATSRDLRTDTQYFGPGTRLTVL.

The CDR3 sequence is CASSFSTSALHF. The chain combines TRBV27 with TRBJ1-6. The germline V gene encodes CDR1 MNHEY and CDR2 SMNVEV (reference sequence). This CDR3 is built from 12 residues.

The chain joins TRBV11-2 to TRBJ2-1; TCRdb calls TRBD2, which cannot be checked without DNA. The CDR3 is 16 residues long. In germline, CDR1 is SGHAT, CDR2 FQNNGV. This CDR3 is CASSLLAGGALSEQFF.

The CDR3 reads CASSSPTGGRGYNEQFF. The V and J genes are TRBV7-3 and TRBJ2-1; TCRdb lists TRBD2, though no DNA is available to test this call. The CDR3 covers 17 residues. Germline CDR1 SGHTA, CDR2 FQGTGA.

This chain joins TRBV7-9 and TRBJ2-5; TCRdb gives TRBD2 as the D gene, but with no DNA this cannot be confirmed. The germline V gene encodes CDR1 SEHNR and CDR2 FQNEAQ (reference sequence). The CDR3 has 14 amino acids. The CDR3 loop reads CATTPTALQETQYF.